This TCR beta chain was recovered during a study of cytotoxic CD8 clonotypes in ibrutinib-treated CLL. Study in general: By median roughly 74 months, approximately twelve had progressed and around 14 stayed remitted; responses had been 2 complete and about 24 partial. Mean per-sample yields comprised 255,043 productive templates and tens of thousands of productive rearrangements. The response samples were taken once patients had been treated for a median of about 12 months, range 6 to 36.

Sequencing used immunoSEQ multiplex PCR; TCRdb keeps in-frame clones, though not all of them. Seen here are about 60,000 clones, about 54% observed once, and the top ten hold roughly 25%. Whole-study findings and limits: Patients showed higher baseline clonality than age-matched healthy donors, and it tracked circulating CD8+ T-cell counts.

Notes on this clone: The antigen is undetermined.

The V gene lost 2 bases and the J gene lost 8 bases, with 9 bases spanning the gap. The CDR3 contains 13 residues. Germline loops: CDR1 MNHNY, CDR2 SVGAGI (reference sequence). The TCR comes from a human donor with chronic lymphocytic leukemia. This chain joins TRBV6-6 and TRBJ1-4; the D is unclear. Material: PBMCs, obtained at disease progression, from a patient treated with ibrutinib. DNA for the CDR3: TGTGCCAGCAGTTACCAAGTTGGGGAAAAACTGTTTTTT. Protein product: CASSYQVGEKLFF.